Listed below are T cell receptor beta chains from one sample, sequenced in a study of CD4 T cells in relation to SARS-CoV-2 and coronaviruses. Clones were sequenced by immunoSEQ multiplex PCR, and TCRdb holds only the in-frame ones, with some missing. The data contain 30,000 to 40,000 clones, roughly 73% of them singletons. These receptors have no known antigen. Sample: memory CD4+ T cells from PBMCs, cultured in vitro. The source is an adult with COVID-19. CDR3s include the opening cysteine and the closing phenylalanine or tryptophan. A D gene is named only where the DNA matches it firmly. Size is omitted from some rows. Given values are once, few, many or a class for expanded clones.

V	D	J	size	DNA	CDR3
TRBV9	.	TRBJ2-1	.	TGTGCCAGCAGCGGGGCTCCCTGGGGGTACAATGAGCAGTTCTTC	CASSGAPWGYNEQFF
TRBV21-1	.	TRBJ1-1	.	TGTGCCAGCAGCAAATGGGACGAAATGACGTTGGGGGAGGGGAACACTGAAGCTTTCTTT	CASSKWDEMTLGEGNTEAFF
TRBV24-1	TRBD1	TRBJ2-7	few	TGTGCCACCAGTGATTCCCGGACAGGGGGCTACGAGCAGTACTTC	CATSDSRTGGYEQYF
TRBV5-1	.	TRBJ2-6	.	TGCGCCAGCAGCTTGGAGACAGGCCCTGGGGCCAACGTCCTGACTTTC	CASSLETGPGANVLTF
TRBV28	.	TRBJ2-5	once	TGTGCCAGCAGTTTATACGATAAAGAGACCCAGTACTTC	CASSLYDKETQYF
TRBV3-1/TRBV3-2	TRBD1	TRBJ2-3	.	TGTGCCAGCAGCTACAGGGGGCGCGCAGATACGCAGTATTTT	CASSYRGRADTQYF
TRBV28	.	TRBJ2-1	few	TGTGCCAGCAGTTCCCTCCCCGGGGCCTCCTACAATGAGCAGTTCTTC	CASSSLPGASYNEQFF
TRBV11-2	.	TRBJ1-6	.	TGTGCCAGCAGCCCTACTACGGGACGTACTATCGGAGGTAATTCACCCCTCCACTTT	CASSPTTGRTIGGNSPLHF
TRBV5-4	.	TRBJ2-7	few	TGTGCCAGCAGCTTGAGCAGGGGTTCCTACGAGCAGTACTTC	CASSLSRGSYEQYF
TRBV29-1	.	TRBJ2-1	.	TGCAGCGCTGTACCCTCCCCCGGCAATGAGCAGTTCTTC	CSAVPSPGNEQFF
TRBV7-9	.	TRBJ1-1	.	TGTGCCAGCAGCTTAGCCCTCGGGAACACTGAAGCTTTCTTT	CASSLALGNTEAFF
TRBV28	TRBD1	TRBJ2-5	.	TGTGCCAGCAGTATTGGGGGACAGGGTATCCTAGAGACCCAGTACTTC	CASSIGGQGILETQYF
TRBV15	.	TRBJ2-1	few	TGTGCCACCAGCACCAGACAGGGAGGGTATAATGAGCAGTTCTTC	CATSTRQGGYNEQFF
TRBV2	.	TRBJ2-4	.	TGTGCCAGCAGTGGACTGGACGGGGCCAAAAACATTCAGTACTTC	CASSGLDGAKNIQYF
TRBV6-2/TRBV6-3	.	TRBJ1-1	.	TGTGCCAGCAGTTACTCTCTGGGTCCGGGCAGCTTAACTGAAGCTTTCTTT	CASSYSLGPGSLTEAFF
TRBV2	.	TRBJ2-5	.	TGTGCCAGCAGAGGAGTTGAGACCCAGTACTTC	CASRGVETQYF
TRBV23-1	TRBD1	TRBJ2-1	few	TGCGCCAGCAGTCAATCGGCACGGCAGGGGGATGAGCAGTTCTTC	CASSQSARQGDEQFF
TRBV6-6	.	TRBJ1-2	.	TGTGCCAGCAGTTACAGCGATCCAGCTAACTATGGCTACACCTTC	CASSYSDPANYGYTF
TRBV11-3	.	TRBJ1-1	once	TGTGCCAGCAGCCACGGGGTAAACACTGAAGCTTTCTTT	CASSHGVNTEAFF
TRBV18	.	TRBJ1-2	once	TGTGCCAGCTCACCCTCGGCGGGACCCCGAACTATAGGCTACACCTTC	CASSPSAGPRTIGYTF
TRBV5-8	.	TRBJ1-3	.	TGTGCCAGCAGCTTCAGGGAATCTGGAAACACCATATATTTT	CASSFRESGNTIYF
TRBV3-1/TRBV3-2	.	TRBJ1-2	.	TGTGCCAGCAGCGCTGATTTGACAGTTGGCTACACCTTC	CASSADLTVGYTF
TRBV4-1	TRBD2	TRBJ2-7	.	TGCGCCAGCAGCCAAGTAGCGGGAGTCGACGAGCAGTACTTC	CASSQVAGVDEQYF
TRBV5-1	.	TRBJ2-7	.	TGCGCCAGCAGCCCCACCGGGACAATATACGAGCAGTACTTC	CASSPTGTIYEQYF
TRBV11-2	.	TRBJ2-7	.	TGTGCCAGCAGCTTAGATTTTGGGCAGGGTGCCTACGAGCAGTACTTC	CASSLDFGQGAYEQYF
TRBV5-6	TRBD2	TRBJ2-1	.	TGTGCCAGCAGCTTACCGGGACTAGCGACCTCCTACAATGAGCAGTTCTTC	CASSLPGLATSYNEQFF
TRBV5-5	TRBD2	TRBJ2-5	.	TGTGCCAGCAGCGGACCCCAGGGAGGGGAGACCCAGTACTTC	CASSGPQGGETQYF
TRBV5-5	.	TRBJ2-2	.	TGTGCCAGCAGCTACAGAACAGGGAGGAACACCGGGGAGCTGTTTTTT	CASSYRTGRNTGELFF
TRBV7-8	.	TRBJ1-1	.	TGTGCCAGCAGCTTAGTGGGGGGGAACACTGAAGCTTTCTTT	CASSLVGGNTEAFF
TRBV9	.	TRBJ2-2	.	TGTGCCAGCAGCACCCTCCGGCTAAACACCGGGGAGCTGTTTTTT	CASSTLRLNTGELFF
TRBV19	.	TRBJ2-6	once	TGTGCCAGTAGTATAGCAGGGGCTGGGGCCAACGTCCTGACTTTC	CASSIAGAGANVLTF
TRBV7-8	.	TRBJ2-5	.	TGTGCCAGCAGCTTAGAAGGGGGGGCGCGATTGGAGACCCAGTACTTC	CASSLEGGARLETQYF
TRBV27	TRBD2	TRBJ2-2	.	TGTGCCAGCAGTTCACGACTAGCGGGGAGAGAGATCGGGGAGCTGTTTTTT	CASSSRLAGREIGELFF
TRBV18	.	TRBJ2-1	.	TGTGCCAGCTCACAGGAACAGGGCTCCTACAATGAGCAGTTCTTC	CASSQEQGSYNEQFF
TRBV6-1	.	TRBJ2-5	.	TGTGCCAGCAGTGAAGTGGGTACTAGCTCGGAGACCCAGTACTTC	CASSEVGTSSETQYF
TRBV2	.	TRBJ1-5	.	TGTGCCAGCGGGAAGGACCTCAATCAGCCCCAGCATTTT	CASGKDLNQPQHF
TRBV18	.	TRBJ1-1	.	TGTGCCAGCTCACCGGGGGGACAGAACACTGAAGCTTTCTTT	CASSPGGQNTEAFF
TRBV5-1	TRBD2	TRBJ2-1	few	TGCGCCAGCAGAGCTGTAGCGGGAGGGTACAATGAGCAGTTCTTC	CASRAVAGGYNEQFF
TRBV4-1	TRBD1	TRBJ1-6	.	TGCGCCAGCAGCCACGGACAGGGGACCTCCTATAATTCACCCCTCCACTTT	CASSHGQGTSYNSPLHF
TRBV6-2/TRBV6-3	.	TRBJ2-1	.	TGTGCCAGCAGCGATATCTACACCGGTGAGCAGTTCTTC	CASSDIYTGEQFF
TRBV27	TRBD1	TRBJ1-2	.	TGTGCCAGCAGGACAGGGGTTAACTATGGCTACACCTTC	CASRTGVNYGYTF
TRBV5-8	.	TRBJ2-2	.	TGTGCCAGCAAAACTGGAGGACTGATCACCGGGGAGCTGTTTTTT	CASKTGGLITGELFF
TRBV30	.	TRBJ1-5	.	TGTGCCTGGAGTCAGGGCAATAGCAATCAGCCCCAGCATTTT	CAWSQGNSNQPQHF
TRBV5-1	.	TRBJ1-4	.	TGCGCCAGCAGCTTCGCCCGTCGCGGAGCAACTAATGAAAAACTGTTTTTT	CASSFARRGATNEKLFF
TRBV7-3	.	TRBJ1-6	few	TGTGCCAGCAGCCTTTCAGGGCCCTCACCCCTCCACTTT	CASSLSGPSPLHF
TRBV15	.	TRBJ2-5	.	TGTGCCACCAGCTTAGAGAACGCCCTGACAGGGACTCAAGAGACCCAGTACTTC	CATSLENALTGTQETQYF
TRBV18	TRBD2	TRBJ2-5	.	TGTGCCAGCTCACCTCGGGAGGGAGAGACCCAGTACTTC	CASSPREGETQYF
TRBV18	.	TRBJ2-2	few	TGTGCCAGCTCACCACCGACGGGAGTGGGGACCGGGGAGCTGTTTTTT	CASSPPTGVGTGELFF
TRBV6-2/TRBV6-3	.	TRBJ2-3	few	TGTGCCAGCAGTGCGGGCTGGGAGCACACAGATACGCAGTATTTT	CASSAGWEHTDTQYF
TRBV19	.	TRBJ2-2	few	TGTGCCAGTAATACCGGAGACTTCTATCCCGGGGAGCTGTTTTTT	CASNTGDFYPGELFF
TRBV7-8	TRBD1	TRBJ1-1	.	TGTGCCAGCAGTAATCCTTACAGGGGGAGGTCTGAAGCTTTCTTT	CASSNPYRGRSEAFF
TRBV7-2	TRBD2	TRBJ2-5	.	TGTGCCAGCAGCTTCTTTGCGGGAGGAGAGACCCAGTACTTC	CASSFFAGGETQYF
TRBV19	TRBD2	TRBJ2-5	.	TGTGCCAGTAGTACGACGGGCGGGAGGGAGACCCAGTACTTC	CASSTTGGRETQYF
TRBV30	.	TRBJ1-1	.	TGTGCCTTTTCAGGAACGACTGAAGCTTTCTTT	CAFSGTTEAFF